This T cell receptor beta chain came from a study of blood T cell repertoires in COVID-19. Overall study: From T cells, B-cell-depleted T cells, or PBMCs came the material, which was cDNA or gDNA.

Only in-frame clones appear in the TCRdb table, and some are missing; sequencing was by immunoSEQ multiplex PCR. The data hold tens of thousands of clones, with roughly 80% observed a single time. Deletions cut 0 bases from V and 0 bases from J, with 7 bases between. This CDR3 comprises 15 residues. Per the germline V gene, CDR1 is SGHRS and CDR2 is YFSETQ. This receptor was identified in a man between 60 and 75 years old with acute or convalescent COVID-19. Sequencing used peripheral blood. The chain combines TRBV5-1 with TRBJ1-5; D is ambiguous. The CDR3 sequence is CASSLGRGSNQPQHF. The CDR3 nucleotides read TGCGCCAGCAGCTTGGGGCGGGGTAGCAATCAGCCCCAGCATTTT.